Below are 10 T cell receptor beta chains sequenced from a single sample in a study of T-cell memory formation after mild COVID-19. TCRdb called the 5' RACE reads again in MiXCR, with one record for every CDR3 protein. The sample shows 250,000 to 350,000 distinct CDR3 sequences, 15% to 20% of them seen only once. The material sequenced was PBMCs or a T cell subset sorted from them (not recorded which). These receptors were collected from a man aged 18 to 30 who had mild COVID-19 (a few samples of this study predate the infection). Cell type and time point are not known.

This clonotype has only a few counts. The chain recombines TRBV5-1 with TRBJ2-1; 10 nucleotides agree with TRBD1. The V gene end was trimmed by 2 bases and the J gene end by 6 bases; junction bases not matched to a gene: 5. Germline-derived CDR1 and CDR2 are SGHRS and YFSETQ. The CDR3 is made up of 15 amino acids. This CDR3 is CASSFGTGAGNEQFF. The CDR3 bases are TGCGCCAGCAGCTTCGGGACAGGGGCGGGCAATGAGCAGTTCTTC.

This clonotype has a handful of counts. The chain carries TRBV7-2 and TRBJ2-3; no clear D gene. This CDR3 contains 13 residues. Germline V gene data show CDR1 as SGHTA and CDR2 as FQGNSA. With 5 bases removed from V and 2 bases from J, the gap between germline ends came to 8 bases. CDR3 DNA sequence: TGTGCCAGCAGCCCCACAAACACAGATACGCAGTATTTT. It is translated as CASSPTNTDTQYF.

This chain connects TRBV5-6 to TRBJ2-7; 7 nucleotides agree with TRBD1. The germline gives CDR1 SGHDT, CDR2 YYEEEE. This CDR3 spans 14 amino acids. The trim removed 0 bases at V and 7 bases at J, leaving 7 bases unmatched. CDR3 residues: CASSLEGTTGEQYF. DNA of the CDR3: TGTGCCAGCAGCTTGGAGGGGACGACAGGGGAGCAGTACTTC.

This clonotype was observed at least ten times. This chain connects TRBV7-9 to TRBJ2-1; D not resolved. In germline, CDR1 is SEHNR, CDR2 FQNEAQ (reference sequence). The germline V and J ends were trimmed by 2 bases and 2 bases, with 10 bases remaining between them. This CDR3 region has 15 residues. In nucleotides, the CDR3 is TGTGCCAGCAGCTTATCAGGCTTTCCCTACAATGAGCAGTTCTTC. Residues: CASSLSGFPYNEQFF.

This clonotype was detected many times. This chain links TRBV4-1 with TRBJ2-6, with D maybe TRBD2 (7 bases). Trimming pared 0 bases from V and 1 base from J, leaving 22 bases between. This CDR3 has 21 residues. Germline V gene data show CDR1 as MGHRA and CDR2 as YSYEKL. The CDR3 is CASSQDFRGARLSSGANVLTF. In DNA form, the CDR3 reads TGCGCCAGCAGCCAAGATTTTCGGGGGGCGCGGCTATCTTCTGGGGCCAACGTCCTGACTTTC.

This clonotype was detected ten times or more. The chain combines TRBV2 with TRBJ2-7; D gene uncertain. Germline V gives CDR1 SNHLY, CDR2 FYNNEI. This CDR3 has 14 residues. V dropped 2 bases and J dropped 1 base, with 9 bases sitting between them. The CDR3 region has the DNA TGTGCCAGCAGTGAATGGTTTTCTTCCTACGAGCAGTACTTC. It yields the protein CASSEWFSSYEQYF.

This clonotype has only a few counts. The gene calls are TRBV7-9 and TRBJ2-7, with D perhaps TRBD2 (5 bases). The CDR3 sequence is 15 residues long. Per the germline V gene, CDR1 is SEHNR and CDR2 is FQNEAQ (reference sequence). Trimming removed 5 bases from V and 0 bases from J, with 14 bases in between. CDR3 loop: CASSPPPGFSYEQYF. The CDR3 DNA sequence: TGTGCCAGCAGCCCCCCCCCGGGGTTCTCCTACGAGCAGTACTTC.

The CDR3 coding sequence is TGTGCCAGCAGTTTTGGACAGGGGCCCTCCTACGAGCAGTACGTC. Translated: CASSFGQGPSYEQYV. The gene calls are TRBV28 and TRBJ2-7; the match to TRBD1 covers 9 bases. This CDR3 spans 15 amino acids. The V segment lost 3 bases and the J segment 0 bases; nucleotides outside the gene matches: 3. Germline CDR1 is MDHEN and CDR2 is SYDVKM.

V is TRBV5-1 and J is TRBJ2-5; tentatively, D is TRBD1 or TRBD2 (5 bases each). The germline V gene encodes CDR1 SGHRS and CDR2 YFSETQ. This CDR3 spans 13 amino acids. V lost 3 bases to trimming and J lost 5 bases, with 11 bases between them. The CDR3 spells CASSSGWDETQYF. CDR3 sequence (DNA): TGCGCCAGCAGCTCGGGGTGGGACGAGACCCAGTACTTC.

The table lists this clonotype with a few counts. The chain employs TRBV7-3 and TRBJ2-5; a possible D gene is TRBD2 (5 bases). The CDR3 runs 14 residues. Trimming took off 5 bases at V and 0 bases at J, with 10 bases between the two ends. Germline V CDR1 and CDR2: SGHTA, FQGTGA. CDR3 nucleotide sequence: TGTGCCAGCAGCACAACGGGAAACCAAGAGACCCAGTACTTC. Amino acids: CASSTTGNQETQYF.